Shown below are 4 T cell receptor beta chains from a single sample sequenced in a study of OX40 agonist ivuxolimab in advanced cancers. Assay used: immunoSEQ multiplex PCR; TCRdb lists only in-frame clones, some missing. This sample carries around 62,000 clones, about 91% of them seen once, and the ten largest clones take about 0.3%. The sequences come from CD4+ or CD8+ T cells sorted from blood, collected in a trial of the OX40 agonist ivuxolimab. The origin of the receptors is an adult with an advanced solid tumor such as melanoma, head and neck, liver or kidney cancer.

The sample holds one count of this clone. The chain uses TRBV28 and TRBJ2-1; 11 bases align to TRBD2. CDR3 size: 15 residues. V shed 7 bases, J shed 4 bases, and the junction held 6 bases outside the gene matches. Germline CDR1 is MDHEN and CDR2 is SYDVKM. CDR3 sequence reads: CASNLAGGFYNEQFF. CDR3 coding DNA: TGTGCCAGCAATCTAGCGGGAGGCTTTTACAATGAGCAGTTCTTC.

The chain couples TRBV5-6 to TRBJ2-3; tentative D call: TRBD2 (5 bases). Trimming left V 2 bases short and J 0 bases short, with 10 bases between. The germline V gene encodes CDR1 SGHDT and CDR2 YYEEEE. The CDR3 covers 15 residues. The CDR3, as DNA: TGTGCCAGCAGCTTCAGCGGAGCGAGCACAGATACGCAGTATTTT. Protein: CASSFSGASTDTQYF.

V and J are TRBV10-1 and TRBJ2-1, with D maybe TRBD1 (6 bases). Germline V gene lookup returns CDR1 WNHNN and CDR2 SYGVQD (reference sequence). V gave up 8 bases and J gave up 3 bases, with 14 bases separating them. The length of the CDR3 is 14 residues. CDR3 sequence: CASGLNRVYNEQFF. The CDR3, as DNA: TGCGCCAGCGGCCTAAACAGGGTCTACAATGAGCAGTTCTTC.

In its sample, this clone was seen once. The V gene is TRBV11-2, the J gene TRBJ1-2, with D uncertain. The V gene's germline CDR1 is SGHAT and CDR2 FQNNGV. The CDR3 is 15 residues long. Trimming cost V 0 bases and J 4 bases, with 12 bases left between them. In nucleotides, the CDR3 is TGTGCCAGCAGCTTAGATCTTGGAAGCCTCTATGGCTACACCTTC. Its translation is CASSLDLGSLYGYTF.